This T cell receptor beta chain is from a study of post-analysis software for immune sequencing data. The study's findings and limits: In patients, TRBV5-6, TRBV5-1 and TRBV20-1 belonged to five TRBV segments found more frequently than in controls.

Each TCR beta cDNA library carried unique molecular identifiers. Each batch of about 0.85 to 10 million T cells produced 500,000 to 550,000 cDNA molecules. One entry per CDR3 protein, called by TCRdb with MiXCR from the PCR reads. The repertoire consists of about 160,000 distinct CDR3 sequences, with roughly 35% occurring once and the leading ten covering under 30%. The CDR3 sequence is 14 residues long. V was trimmed by 5 bases and J by 3 bases, leaving 17 bases between them. Looked up from germline, CDR1 is DFQATT and CDR2 is SNEGSKA (reference sequence). Note on this clonotype: The antigen is not known.

This chain links TRBV20-1 with TRBJ2-7; tentative D call: TRBD1 (6 bases). The receptor was isolated from a girl aged 5 to 17 with multiple sclerosis. The specimen was blood, collected after autologous hematopoietic stem cell transplantation. This chain's CDR3 is CSAVAGAEIYEQYF. The CDR3 region has the DNA TGCAGTGCTGTGGCAGGGGCGGAAATCTACGAGCAGTACTTC.